This T cell receptor beta chain was documented in a study of shared clonotypes between healthy human individuals. Positively selected for CCR7, the CD45RO-negative cells used as naive CD8 cells excluded terminally differentiated effector memory CD45RA+ cells. Clones were read by immunoSEQ multiplex PCR, and TCRdb kept only the in-frame ones, dropping some. In the table there are fewer than 1 million clones, around 96% of which are singletons. CDR1 SGHVS and CDR2 FNYEAQ come from the germline V gene. After removal of 5 bases from V and 6 bases from J, the junction contained 4 bases not matched to a gene. This CDR3 has 13 amino acids.

This TCR derives from a man aged 25-40 years in good health. The gene calls are TRBV7-6 and TRBJ2-7; 10 bases agree with TRBD2. The specimen sequenced was naive CD8+ T cells sorted from blood. The CDR3 loop reads CASSPSGRVEQYF. In DNA, the CDR3 is TGTGCCAGCAGCCCTAGCGGGAGAGTCGAGCAGTACTTC.